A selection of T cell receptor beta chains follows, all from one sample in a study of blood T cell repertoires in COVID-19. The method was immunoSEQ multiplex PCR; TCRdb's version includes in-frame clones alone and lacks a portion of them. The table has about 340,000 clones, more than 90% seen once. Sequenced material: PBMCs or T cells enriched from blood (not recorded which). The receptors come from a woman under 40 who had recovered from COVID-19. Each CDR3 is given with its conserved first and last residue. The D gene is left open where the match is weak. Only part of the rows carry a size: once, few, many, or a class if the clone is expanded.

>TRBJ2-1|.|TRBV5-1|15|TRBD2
TGCGCCAGCAGCGAGGGACTAGCGGGAAGCGATGAGCAGTTCTTC
CASSEGLAGSDEQFF
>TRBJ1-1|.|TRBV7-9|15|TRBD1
TGTGCCAGCAGCTCCCAATCTGGGACAGATACTGAAGCTTTCTTT
CASSSQSGTDTEAFF
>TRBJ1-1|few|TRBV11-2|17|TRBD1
TGTGCCAGCAGCCGGGGGCCGGGCACAGGGGTATTCGCTGAAGCTTTCTTT
CASSRGPGTGVFAEAFF
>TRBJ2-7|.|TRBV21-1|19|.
TGTGCCAGCGGCGGTCGTAAACAGACTAGCGGGAGACTAGACTACGAGCAGTACTTC
CASGGRKQTSGRLDYEQYF
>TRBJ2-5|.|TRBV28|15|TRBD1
TGTGCCAGCAGTCCTGGACAGGGGGGGATAGAGACCCAGTACTTC
CASSPGQGGIETQYF
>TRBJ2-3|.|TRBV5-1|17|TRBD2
TGCGCCAGCAGCTTGGGATTGGTAGCGGGACCGGCAGATACGCAGTATTTT
CASSLGLVAGPADTQYF
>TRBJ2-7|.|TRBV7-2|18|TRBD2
TGTGCCAGCAGCCCGGGACTAGCGGGCGCAGTGGGGGACTACGAGCAGTACTTC
CASSPGLAGAVGDYEQYF
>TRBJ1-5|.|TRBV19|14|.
TGTGCCAGTAGTAAGGACAGAAAATATCAGCCCCAGCATTTT
CASSKDRKYQPQHF
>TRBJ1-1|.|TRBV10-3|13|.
TGTGCCATCAGGACCCCGGGAGGGGGTGAAGCTTTCTTT
CAIRTPGGGEAFF
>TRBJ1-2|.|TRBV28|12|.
TGTGCCAGCAGTAGGGGAACCTATGGCTACACCTTC
CASSRGTYGYTF
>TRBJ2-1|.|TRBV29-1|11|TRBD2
TGCAGCGTACTAGCGGGAGAAGGGCAGTTCTTC
CSVLAGEGQFF
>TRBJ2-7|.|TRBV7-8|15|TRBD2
TGTGCCAGCAGCTTAGTCGGTGGGAGGGCCTACGAGCAGTACTTC
CASSLVGGRAYEQYF
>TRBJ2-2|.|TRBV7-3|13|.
TGTGCCAGCACCCACGAGGGTCCCGGGGAGCTGTTTTTT
CASTHEGPGELFF
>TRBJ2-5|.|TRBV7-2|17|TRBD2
TGTGCCAGCAGCTTAGGACTAGCGGGGCCCACCGGGGAGACCCAGTACTTC
CASSLGLAGPTGETQYF
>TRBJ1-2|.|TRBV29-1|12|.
TGCAGCGTTGTCCTAGCGACTGGTGGCTACACCTTC
CSVVLATGGYTF
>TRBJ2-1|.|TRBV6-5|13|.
TGTGCCAGCAGGATAAATCAGGTCGATGAGCAGTTCTTC
CASRINQVDEQFF
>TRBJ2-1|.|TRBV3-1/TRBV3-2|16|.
TGTGCCAGCAGCCAGGGTTTGGACAGCTCCTACAATGAGCAGTTCTTC
CASSQGLDSSYNEQFF
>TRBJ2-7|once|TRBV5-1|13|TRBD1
TGCGCCAGCAGCTCGGGACAGCTCTACGAGCAGTACTTC
CASSSGQLYEQYF
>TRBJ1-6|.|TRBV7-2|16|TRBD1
TGTGCCAGCAGCCAACCAGGGGGACCCACCAATTCACCCCTCCACTTT
CASSQPGGPTNSPLHF
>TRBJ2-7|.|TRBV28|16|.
TGTGCCAGCAGTTTGGTCACCCGGGGTACCAATTACGAGCAGTACTTC
CASSLVTRGTNYEQYF
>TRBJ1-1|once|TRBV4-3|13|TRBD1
TGCGCCAGCAGCCAAGATCTGGACAGGGGGCCTTTCTTT
CASSQDLDRGPFF
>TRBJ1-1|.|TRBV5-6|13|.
TGTGCCAGCAGCTTGTACAGTAACACTGAAGCTTTCTTT
CASSLYSNTEAFF
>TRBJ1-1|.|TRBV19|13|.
TGTGCCAGTAGTGTGTTTCAGAACACTGAAGCTTTCTTT
CASSVFQNTEAFF